This passage covers 21 T cell receptor beta chains from one sample sequenced in a study of radiotherapy plus CTLA-4 blockade in lung cancer (dated by TCRdb to 2016 to 2019). The protocol used for the library was the immunoSEQ multiplex PCR assay. TCRdb took over this immuneACCESS table, retaining in-frame rearrangements with V and J assigned. Such tables are incomplete; in checked studies, under half of the missing clones stem from an unresolved V gene, and the remainder is unexplained. A total of about 62,000 clones appear in this sample, 77% of them only once. The ten largest clones capture approximately 4.5% of the sample. This specimen consisted of peripheral blood, obtained from a patient treated with radiotherapy plus ipilimumab. The receptors stem from a human donor with non-small cell lung cancer who had a complete response to radiotherapy plus ipilimumab.

A remark on this clone: A read error may account for a junction end that differs from germline. The CDR3 region is CASSLEAGGVDTQYF. DNA for the CDR3: TGTGCTAGCAGCTTAGAGGCTGGCGGAGTGGATACGCAGTATTTT. V gene TRBV7-7 combines with J gene TRBJ2-3; D unclear. The germline V gene has CDR1 SSHAT and CDR2 FNYEAQ (reference sequence). The CDR3 length is 15 residues. Complete variable domain (other parts from reference TRBV7-7 and TRBJ2-3): GAGVSQSPRYKVTKRGQDVTLRCDPISSHATLYWYQQALGQGPEFLTYFNYEAQPDKSGLPSDRFSAERPEGSISTLTIQRTEQRDSAMYRCASSLEAGGVDTQYFGPGTRLTVL.

The CDR3 loop reads CASSKGTGGVGDTEAFF. DNA of the CDR3: TGTGCCAGCAGCAAAGGGACAGGGGGCGTTGGGGACACTGAAGCTTTCTTT. This chain joins TRBV9 and TRBJ1-1; 12 nucleotides match TRBD1. CDR1 is SGDLS and CDR2 is YYNGEE in the germline V gene. CDR3 size: 17 residues. J was trimmed by 3 bases and V by 4 bases; bases with no gene match: 10.

The J gene is TRBJ2-5, the V gene TRBV4-1, with D perhaps TRBD1 (5 bases). Trimming pared 1 base from V and 5 bases from J, leaving 5 bases between. CDR1 MGHRA and CDR2 YSYEKL come from the germline V gene. CDR3 length: 12 amino acids. The CDR3 DNA is TGCGCCAGCAGCCAAGCAGGGGAGACCCAGTACTTC. Protein: CASSQAGETQYF.

Only one count was recorded for this clone. At one boundary the junction diverges from the germline segment, which might be a read error. V and J are TRBV11-2 and TRBJ1-1, with D possibly being TRBD1 (5 bases). CDR3 size: 13 residues. CDR1 and CDR2 from the germline V gene are SGHAT and FQNNGV. CDR3: CASGFEGWTEAFF. In DNA, the CDR3 is TGTGCCAGCGGCTTTGAGGGGTGGACTGAAGCTTTCTTT.

The chain links TRBV27 to TRBJ1-2; 9 nucleotides line up with TRBD1. This CDR3 spans 16 amino acids. J lost 5 bases, V lost 6 bases, and 13 bases had no gene match. Looked up from germline, CDR1 is MNHEY and CDR2 is SMNVEV (reference sequence). CDR3 nucleotide sequence: TGTGCCAGCAGCCCTAACCGCGGACAGGGGCAGTATGGCTACACCTTC. This gives the protein CASSPNRGQGQYGYTF.

V gene TRBV5-1 combines with J gene TRBJ1-3, with D perhaps matching TRBD1 (5 bases). In germline, CDR1 is SGHRS, CDR2 YFSETQ. The CDR3 has 14 residues. The V gene lost 0 bases and the J gene lost 2 bases, with 6 bases spanning the gap. CDR3 in amino acids: CASSLGTTGNTIYF. DNA of the CDR3: TGCGCCAGCAGCTTGGGGACAACTGGAAACACCATATATTTT.

This chain connects TRBV5-1 to TRBJ2-1; D unclear. V was clipped by 2 bases and J by 7 bases, with 4 bases between them. The CDR3 is 11 residues long. Germline CDR1 reads SGHRS; CDR2 reads YFSETQ. The CDR3 sequence is CASSLRNEQFF. CDR3 nucleotide sequence: TGCGCCAGCAGCTTAAGGAATGAGCAGTTCTTC.

The table lists this clone with a few counts. This chain joins TRBV7-2 and TRBJ1-4; no clear D gene. The CDR3 loop spans 14 amino acids. The germline CDR1 and CDR2 sequences are SGHTA and FQGNSA. V lost 6 bases and J lost 8, with 16 bases in between. The CDR3 protein is CASRRGPDFEKLFF. The CDR3 DNA reads TGTGCCAGCAGGCGAGGCCCCGACTTCGAAAAACTGTTTTTT. Full variable domain (rest looked up from reference TRBV7-2 and TRBJ1-4): GAGVSQSPSNKVTEKGKDVELRCDPISGHTALYWYRQSLGQGLEFLIYFQGNSAPDKSGLPSDRFSAERTGGSVSTLTIQRTQQEDSAVYLCASRRGPDFEKLFFGSGTQLSVL.

The chain employs TRBV25-1 and TRBJ1-3; D is ambiguous. Germline V gives CDR1 MGHDK, CDR2 SYGVNS. Trimming took 1 base from V and 5 from J, leaving 12 bases between them. This CDR3 has 15 residues. CDR3 loop: CASSESTLRRNTIYF. CDR3 nucleotide sequence: TGTGCCAGCAGTGAATCCACGCTGAGGAGAAACACCATATATTTT.

This chain links TRBV9 with TRBJ2-4; 10 bases agree with TRBD1. Per the germline V gene, CDR1 is SGDLS and CDR2 is YYNGEE. This CDR3 contains 17 residues. The V gene end was trimmed by 3 bases and the J gene end by 5 bases; junction bases not matched to a gene: 11. CDR3 sequence (DNA): TGTGCCAGCAGCGCTTCAGACAGGGGGCATGGGGAAAACATTCAGTACTTC. It codes for CASSASDRGHGENIQYF.

The chain has TRBV7-2 and TRBJ1-3, with TRBD1 as a possible D gene (5 bases). V lost 5 bases and J lost 0, with 8 bases in between. The CDR3 extends over 14 amino acids. Germline CDR1 SGHTA, CDR2 FQGNSA. The CDR3 loop is CASSPGLSGNTIYF. In nucleotides, the CDR3 is TGTGCCAGCAGCCCAGGGCTCTCTGGAAACACCATATATTTT.

The chain combines TRBV2 with TRBJ2-7; D is tentatively TRBD1 or TRBD2 (6 bases each). From germline, CDR1 is SNHLY and CDR2 FYNNEI. V was trimmed by 3 bases and J by 3 bases, leaving 12 bases between them. This CDR3 is 14 amino acids long. This CDR3 is CASSDGGQRYEQYF. CDR3 bases: TGTGCCAGCAGTGATGGGGGGCAGCGCTACGAGCAGTACTTC.

V and J are TRBV7-9 and TRBJ1-2; D gene ambiguous. Trimming removed 4 bases at V and 0 bases at J, with 6 bases between. The CDR3 is 13 amino acids. Germline CDR1 is SEHNR and CDR2 is FQNEAQ (reference sequence). The chain's CDR3 is CASSSTTNYGYTF. The CDR3 nucleotides read TGTGCCAGCAGCTCGACAACTAACTATGGCTACACCTTC.

This clone has just a few counts. The genes are TRBV4-3 and TRBJ1-6; D gene uncertain. The V gene lost 0 bases and the J gene lost 7 bases, with 13 bases spanning the gap. The CDR3 is 16 residues long. Germline V gene lookup returns CDR1 LGHNA and CDR2 YSLEER. This CDR3 reads CASSQDAASQNSPLHF. The CDR3 region has the DNA TGCGCCAGCAGCCAAGATGCAGCCAGTCAAAATTCACCCCTCCACTTT.

The chain employs TRBV14 and TRBJ2-7; 7 nucleotides match TRBD1. Unmatched junction bases numbered 11, after V lost 4 bases and J lost 2 bases. The CDR3 runs 16 residues. The germline CDR1 and CDR2 sequences are SGHDN and FVKESK. This CDR3 reads CASSRSGNRGTYEQYF. CDR3 in DNA: TGTGCCAGCAGCCGATCCGGGAACAGGGGTACCTACGAGCAGTACTTC.

The J gene is TRBJ1-5, the V gene TRBV11-3; D is possibly TRBD1 (6 bases). This CDR3 has 15 amino acids. In germline, CDR1 is SGHNT, CDR2 YENEEA. V was clipped by 0 bases and J by 4 bases, with 10 bases between them. In DNA, the CDR3 is TGTGCCAGCAGCTTAGAGCCTACAGGGAATCAGCCCCAGCATTTT. Translation gives CASSLEPTGNQPQHF.

This clone turned up a few times. One junction end does not reproduce the germline sequence, and a read error may be involved. The rearrangement uses TRBV5-1 and TRBJ1-4, with TRBD1 identical over 8 bases. Germline CDR1 SGHRS, CDR2 YFSETQ. The CDR3 spans 15 residues. CDR3 protein: CASRLGGQGSEKLFF. CDR3 coding DNA: TGCGCCAGCAGGTTGGGCGGACAGGGAAGCGAAAAACTGTTTTTT.

The V gene is TRBV19, the J gene TRBJ2-5; TRBD2 matches at 10 bases. The junction had 8 bases not matched to a gene; V was cut back by 5 bases and J by 5 bases. From germline, CDR1 is LNHDA and CDR2 SQIVND (reference sequence). This CDR3 has 15 amino acids. In nucleotides, the CDR3 is TGTGCCAGTAGTTTCAGCGGGAGGGAATGGGAGACCCAGTACTTC. This codes for CASSFSGREWETQYF. The whole variable domain, filled in from reference TRBV19 and TRBJ2-5, reads DGGITQSPKYLFRKEGQNVTLSCEQNLNHDAMYWYRQDPGQGLRLIYYSQIVNDFQKGDIAEGYSVSREKKESFPLTVTSAQKNPTAFYLCASSFSGREWETQYFGPGTRLLVL.

This chain joins TRBV11-3 and TRBJ2-7, with TRBD2 as a possible D gene (6 bases). Deletions cut 0 bases from V and 0 bases from J, with 9 bases between. Germline V gene data show CDR1 as SGHNT and CDR2 as YENEEA. This CDR3 has 15 amino acids. Here the CDR3 DNA reads TGTGCCAGCAGCTTAGATCGGGAGAACTCCTACGAGCAGTACGTC. As protein: CASSLDRENSYEQYV.

This clone is labeled as medium-sized (0.01 to 0.1%). The chain uses TRBV19 and TRBJ1-5; weak D call: TRBD1 (5 bases). This CDR3 spans 15 amino acids. Germline V lookup: CDR1 LNHDA, CDR2 SQIVND (reference sequence). Trimming removed 4 bases at V and 1 base at J, with 11 bases between. For the CDR3, the DNA is TGTGCCAGTAGTAAGGCGGGGGTGAGCAATCAGCCCCAGCATTTT. Amino acids: CASSKAGVSNQPQHF.

The chain links TRBV6-5 to TRBJ2-7, with 8 positions matching TRBD1. Trimming cost V 7 bases and J 5 bases; bases outside gene matches: 10. The CDR3 contains 14 residues. CDR1 and CDR2 (germline): MNHEY, SVGAGI. The CDR3 nucleotides are TGTGCCAGCACCCCACCCGGACAGGGCCACGAGCAGTACTTC. Translated, it gives CASTPPGQGHEQYF.